This passage covers 10 T cell receptor beta chains from one sample sequenced in a study of blood T cell repertoires in COVID-19. Libraries were prepared by immunoSEQ multiplex PCR; TCRdb keeps only in-frame clonotypes and omits some of them. The profile shows 130,000 to 150,000 clones, around 85% of them singletons. Source material: peripheral blood. The origin of the receptors is a woman aged 35 to 49 with active or convalescent COVID-19.

The chain combines TRBV5-1 with TRBJ1-4; tentatively, D is TRBD1 (5 bases). The CDR3 contains 14 residues. The germline CDR1 and CDR2 sequences are SGHRS and YFSETQ. Trimming removed 4 bases at V and 8 bases at J, with 15 bases between. CDR3 region: CASSPGSGGEKLFF. The DNA for the CDR3 is TGCGCCAGCAGCCCCGGGAGCGGGGGGGAAAAACTGTTTTTT.

V gene TRBV5-1 combines with J gene TRBJ2-3; 7 bases agree with TRBD1. From germline, CDR1 is SGHRS and CDR2 YFSETQ. The V and J ends lost 4 bases and 1 base, in that order; junction bases with no gene match: 6. This CDR3 spans 15 amino acids. The CDR3 nucleotides read TGCGCCAGCAGCCTCCCAGGACAGGGCACAGATACGCAGTATTTT. Translating it yields CASSLPGQGTDTQYF.

This clone was counted only a few times. The chain combines TRBV5-1 with TRBJ2-7; 9 bases agree with TRBD1. CDR1 SGHRS and CDR2 YFSETQ come from the germline V gene. V trimming: 4 bases; J trimming: 1 base; junction bases outside the gene matches: 6. CDR3 length equals 15 residues. The CDR3 DNA sequence: TGCGCCAGCAGCCGACAGGGGGATATTTCCTACGAGCAGTACTTC. Its translation is CASSRQGDISYEQYF.

The V gene is TRBV11-3, the J gene TRBJ2-2, with TRBD1 matching over 9 bases. CDR1 and CDR2 from the germline V gene are SGHNT and YENEEA. CDR3 length equals 16 residues. Unmatched junction bases numbered 8, after V lost 5 bases and J lost 4 bases. The CDR3 spells CASSPSTGGLTGELFF. The CDR3 DNA follows: TGTGCCAGCAGCCCGTCTACAGGGGGCCTCACCGGGGAGCTGTTTTTT.

This clone was counted once. The chain carries TRBV7-2 and TRBJ2-1, with 8 bases identical to TRBD2. The V gene end was trimmed by 5 bases and the J gene end by 4 bases; junction bases not matched to a gene: 16. This CDR3 has 18 residues. CDR1 and CDR2 (germline): SGHTA, FQGNSA. In DNA, the CDR3 is TGTGCCAGCAGCCCCCCCCTCCCCAGCGGGAGAAGGTACAATGAGCAGTTCTTC. Translating it yields CASSPPLPSGRRYNEQFF.

V gene TRBV7-2 combines with J gene TRBJ1-2, with TRBD1 matching 8 bases. V gave up 5 bases and J gave up 4 bases; unmatched junction bases: 3. The CDR3 is 13 residues long. Per the germline V gene, CDR1 is SGHTA and CDR2 is FQGNSA. CDR3 sequence reads: CASSLGTGYGYTF. CDR3 DNA: TGTGCCAGCAGCCTGGGGACAGGCTATGGCTACACCTTC.

The V gene is TRBV7-8, the J gene TRBJ2-1; TRBD1 agrees at 9 bases. The CDR3 contains 17 residues. Germline V gene sequence: CDR1 SGHVS, CDR2 FQNEAQ. J gave up 2 bases and V 5 bases, and 10 bases lay outside the gene matches. CDR3 amino acids: CASSPITGTGTYNEQFF. The CDR3 DNA reads TGTGCCAGCAGCCCCATCACCGGGACAGGGACCTACAATGAGCAGTTCTTC.

J is TRBJ2-3 and V is TRBV24-1, with 11 nucleotides matching TRBD2. This CDR3 spans 17 amino acids. Losses at the gene ends were 3 bases for V and 3 bases for J; bases not matched to a gene: 7. Germline CDR1 reads KGHDR; CDR2 reads SFDVKD. CDR3 coding DNA: TGTGCCACCAGTGATCCAGGGACTAGCGGAATTACAGATACGCAGTATTTT. It is translated as CATSDPGTSGITDTQYF.

V and J are TRBV7-6 and TRBJ1-1; unclear D gene. The V gene lost 5 bases and the J gene lost 3 bases, with 16 bases spanning the gap. Germline CDR1 and CDR2: SGHVS and FNYEAQ. There are 15 residues in the CDR3. The DNA of the CDR3 is TGTGCCAGCAGCGTGAGTGAGACACTGTACACTGAAGCTTTCTTT. Translation: CASSVSETLYTEAFF.

The V call is TRBV7-2, the J call TRBJ2-1; 14 bases are a match to TRBD2. The CDR3 runs 16 residues. V dropped 0 bases and J dropped 10; count of bases not matched to a gene: 5. CDR1 is SGHTA, CDR2 FQGNSA, per germline. The CDR3 is CASSLAPGLAGVEQFF. DNA of the CDR3: TGTGCCAGCAGCTTAGCCCCGGGACTAGCGGGAGTGGAGCAGTTCTTC.